This TCR beta chain was retrieved from a study of graft-versus-host responses after intestinal transplantation. The wider study: Induction with anti-thymocyte globulin, then tacrolimus and steroids for about 3 years, was given to all recipients.

Turning to this clone: Its target is not known.

This CDR3 contains 13 residues. V was clipped by 5 bases and J by 4 bases; unmatched bases: 2. CDR1 and CDR2 (germline): SGHTA, FQGTGA. The data were produced by immunoSEQ multiplex PCR, yet TCRdb's version contains in-frame clones alone and is incomplete. The sample lists 95,000 to 130,000 clones; 90% were seen once. Findings and caveats of the study: Allograft graft-versus-host to host-versus-graft clonal ratios ran high in patients with graft-donor T cell macrochimerism.

The clonotype was recovered from a human donor who received an intestinal transplant. This chain joins TRBV7-3 and TRBJ1-3, with TRBD1 identical over 7 bases. The specimen comprised unstimulated CD4+ T cells sorted from spleen or lymph node cells, sampled before intestinal transplant. The CDR3 nucleotides read TGTGCCAGCAGCCAGGGGGAGGGAAACACCATATATTTT. This translates into CASSQGEGNTIYF.